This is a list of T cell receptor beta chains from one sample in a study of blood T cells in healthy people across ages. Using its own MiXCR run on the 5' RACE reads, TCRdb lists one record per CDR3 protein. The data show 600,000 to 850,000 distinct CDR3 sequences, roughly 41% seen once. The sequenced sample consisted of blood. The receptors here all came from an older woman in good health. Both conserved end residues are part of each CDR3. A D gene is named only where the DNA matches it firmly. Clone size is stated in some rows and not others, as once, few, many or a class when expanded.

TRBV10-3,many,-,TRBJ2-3,TGTGCCACGACATCGGGCTATAGCACAGATACGCAGTATTTT,CATTSGYSTDTQYF
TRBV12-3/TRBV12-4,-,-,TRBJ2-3,TGTGCCACTCGAGGGGCCGCAGATACGCAGTATTTT,CATRGAADTQYF
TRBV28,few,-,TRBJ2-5,TGTGCCAGCAGACCTACGGAGGGTAGGTTGAAGACCCAGTACTTC,CASRPTEGRLKTQYF
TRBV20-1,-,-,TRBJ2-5,TGCAGTGCAGGAGTGGTACAGACCCAGTACTTC,CSAGVVQTQYF
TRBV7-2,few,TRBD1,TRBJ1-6,TGTGCCAGCAGCTACGGGACAGGGGGCCGGTCACCCCTCCACTTT,CASSYGTGGRSPLHF
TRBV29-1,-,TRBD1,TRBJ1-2,TGCAGCGTTGAAAGTGGACAGGGGGCGCGAAATGGCTACACCTTC,CSVESGQGARNGYTF
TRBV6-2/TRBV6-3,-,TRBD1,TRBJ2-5,TGTGCCAGCAACAGGGGGCTTCAAGAGACCCAGTACTTC,CASNRGLQETQYF
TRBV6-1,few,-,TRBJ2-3,TGTGCCAGCAGGTTGGGGTACGGCGAGCGCACAGATACGCAGTATTTT,CASRLGYGERTDTQYF
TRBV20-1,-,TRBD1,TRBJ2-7,TGCAGTGCTTACCGGGACAGTACCTACGAGCAGTACTTC,CSAYRDSTYEQYF
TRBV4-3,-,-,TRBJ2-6,TGCGCCAGCAGCCAAGAGTCCGGATCTGGGGCCAACGTCCTGACTTTC,CASSQESGSGANVLTF
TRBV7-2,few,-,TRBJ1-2,TGTGCCAGCAGCTTAGTTTCCGGGGGCGGTGGCTACACCTTC,CASSLVSGGGGYTF
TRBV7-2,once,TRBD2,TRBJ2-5,TGTGCCAGCAGCTTAGCGCCGGCGGGGGGAAACTACAATGGGCAGTACTTC,CASSLAPAGGNYNGQYF
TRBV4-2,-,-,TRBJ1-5,TGTGCCAGCAGCCAAGAATGGGGGAGCGATCAGCCCCAGCATTTT,CASSQEWGSDQPQHF
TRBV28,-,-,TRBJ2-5,TGTGCCAGCAGCCGACCAATCCGGGGAGGAGGAGGTGAGACCCAGTACTTC,CASSRPIRGGGGETQYF
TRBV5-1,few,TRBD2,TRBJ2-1,TGCGCCAGCAGACGGGGACTAGCGGGGGGGGGCAATGAGCAGTTCTTC,CASRRGLAGGGNEQFF
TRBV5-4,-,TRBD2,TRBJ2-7,TGTGCCAGCAGCTTGCGGCTAGCGGGAGCCGACGAGCAGTACTTC,CASSLRLAGADEQYF
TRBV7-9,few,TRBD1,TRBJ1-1,TGTGCCAGCAGCTCTGGACAGGGGCAGGTCACTGAAGCTTTCTTT,CASSSGQGQVTEAFF
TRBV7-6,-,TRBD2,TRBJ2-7,TGTGCCAGCAGCTCAAGCCAAGGTGGGGGGGGGAAGTACTTC,CASSSSQGGGGKYF
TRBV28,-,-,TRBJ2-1,TGTGCCAGCAGTTTGCTTTGGGAGATGAGCTCCTACAATGAGCAGTTCTTC,CASSLLWEMSSYNEQFF
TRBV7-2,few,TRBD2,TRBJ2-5,TGTGCCAGCAGCTTAGGTGGGACTAGCGGGAGAGCCCAAGAGACCCAGTACTTC,CASSLGGTSGRAQETQYF
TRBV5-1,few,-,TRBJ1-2,TGCGCCAGCAGCCCGGTCCCAGAAACAACTATTGGCTACACCTTC,CASSPVPETTIGYTF
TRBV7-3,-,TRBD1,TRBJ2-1,TGTGCCAGCAGCTCCCGAACAGGGGAAGAGCAGTTCTTC,CASSSRTGEEQFF